The 24 T cell receptor beta chains below all came from one sample that was sequenced in a study of T cell responses to AZD1222 COVID-19 vaccine. Profiling relied on immunoSEQ multiplex PCR, and the TCRdb table lists in-frame clones only, not all of them. The data hold fewer than 110,000 clones, with nearly 90% observed a single time. The material was peripheral blood, obtained 28 days after the second AZD1222 dose. The origin of the receptors is an adult who received the AZD1222 COVID-19 vaccine.

This clone has a handful of counts. The chain carries TRBV2 and TRBJ1-1, with D possibly being TRBD1 (6 bases). The germline gives CDR1 SNHLY, CDR2 FYNNEI. The V end lost 7 bases, the J end lost 1 base, and 13 bases lay between the germline ends. The CDR3 contains 14 residues. As DNA, the CDR3 is TGTGCCAGCAAAGCTCTACAGGGGAACACTGAAGCTTTCTTT. It is translated as CASKALQGNTEAFF.

The chain uses TRBV6-5 and TRBJ1-2; 9 bases fit TRBD1. V shed 7 bases and J 8 bases; nucleotides not matched to a gene: 5. There are 12 residues in the CDR3. Germline V gene data show CDR1 as MNHEY and CDR2 as SVGAGI. The CDR3 DNA is TGTGCCAGCACTACAGGGGGCCGGGGCTACACCTTC. This sequence encodes CASTTGGRGYTF.

This clone was counted a single time. The chain recombines TRBV6-5 with TRBJ1-5, with 10 nucleotides matching TRBD1. This CDR3 spans 15 amino acids. Germline CDR1 and CDR2: MNHEY and SVGAGI. The J segment lost 6 bases and the V segment lost 6 bases, leaving 8 bases of the junction unmatched. CDR3 sequence: CASSPGQGGSQPQHF. The CDR3 nucleotides read TGTGCCAGCAGCCCCGGACAGGGGGGAAGTCAGCCCCAGCATTTT.

This rearrangement joins TRBV27 to TRBJ1-2, with D unclear. Germline loops: CDR1 MNHEY, CDR2 SMNVEV (reference sequence). The CDR3 has 15 amino acids. Deletions cut 4 bases from V and 1 base from J, with 13 bases between. The CDR3 here is CASSWAGSGNYGYTF. DNA for the CDR3: TGTGCCAGCAGTTGGGCCGGGTCTGGTAACTATGGCTACACCTTC.

The chain combines TRBV10-1 with TRBJ1-2; D call uncertain. V was clipped by 0 bases and J by 1 base, with 6 bases between them. From germline, CDR1 is WNHNN and CDR2 SYGVQD (reference sequence). CDR3 size: 14 residues. The DNA for the CDR3 is TGCGCCAGCAGTGAGTCGCCGCTTAACTATGGCTACACCTTC. Amino acids: CASSESPLNYGYTF.

Here the CDR3 reads CATSSPPYEQYF. The DNA of the CDR3 is TGTGCCACCTCGAGCCCGCCCTACGAGCAGTACTTC. The rearrangement uses TRBV28 and TRBJ2-7; no definite D call. The V gene lost 10 bases and the J gene lost 2 bases, with 12 bases spanning the gap. Germline CDR1 MDHEN, CDR2 SYDVKM. The CDR3 length is 12 residues.

The chain links TRBV5-1 to TRBJ1-4; 9 bases are a match to TRBD1. Per germline, CDR1 SGHRS and CDR2 YFSETQ. V dropped 0 bases and J dropped 7; count of bases not matched to a gene: 7. CDR3 length: 16 residues. CDR3 protein: CASSLAPQGASEKLFF. The CDR3 DNA is TGCGCCAGCAGCTTGGCCCCACAGGGGGCTTCTGAAAAACTGTTTTTT.

This clone has just a few counts. The chain recombines TRBV24-1 with TRBJ1-2; TRBD1 might be the D (6 bases). This CDR3 contains 14 residues. Trimming took off 10 bases at V and 0 bases at J, with 14 bases between the two ends. The germline V gene encodes CDR1 KGHDR and CDR2 SFDVKD. CDR3 sequence (DNA): TGTGCCACATCCGAGGGGGGGGCTAACTATGGCTACACCTTC. Translation: CATSEGGANYGYTF.

On this clone: Other nucleotide sequences in the sample specify the same CDR3. V usage is TRBV19 and J usage is TRBJ1-5; no firm D call. Trimming took 5 bases from V and 6 from J, leaving 8 bases between them. The germline CDR1 and CDR2 sequences are LNHDA and SQIVND (reference sequence). The CDR3 spans 12 residues. CDR3 residues: CASSPAGQPQHF. CDR3 nucleotides: TGTGCCAGTAGTCCAGCAGGTCAGCCCCAGCATTTT.

The chain employs TRBV9 and TRBJ1-5; TRBD1 agrees at 8 bases. The junction had 5 bases not matched to a gene; V was cut back by 4 bases and J by 2 bases. The length of the CDR3 is 15 residues. Germline CDR1 SGDLS, CDR2 YYNGEE. The CDR3 here is CASSLGQGGNQPQHF. The DNA of the CDR3 is TGTGCCAGCAGCCTCGGACAGGGAGGCAATCAGCCCCAGCATTTT.

The chain combines TRBV3-1 (or the pseudogene TRBV3-2) with TRBJ1-5, with D maybe TRBD1 (5 bases). With 8 bases removed from V and 4 bases from J, the gap between germline ends came to 9 bases. The CDR3 runs to 12 residues. The V gene's germline CDR1 is LGHDT and CDR2 YNNKEL (reference sequence). The CDR3 region has the DNA TGTGCCAGCGGGGGGGAGAATCAGCCCCAGCATTTT. Translation gives CASGGENQPQHF.

The rearrangement links TRBV3-1 (or the pseudogene TRBV3-2) to TRBJ2-2; possibly TRBD1 or TRBD2 for D (5 bases each). CDR1 LGHDT and CDR2 YNNKEL come from the germline V gene (reference sequence). The CDR3 loop spans 18 amino acids. Between the trimmed V and J ends, which lost 1 base and 0 bases, there was a span of 15 bases. The CDR3 coding sequence is TGTGCCAGCAGCCAAGCCTTCCCGGGACCCGCGAACACCGGGGAGCTGTTTTTT. Protein: CASSQAFPGPANTGELFF.

V usage is TRBV12-5 and J usage is TRBJ2-5; TRBD1 matches at 10 bases. The CDR3 runs 16 residues. Trimming took 5 bases from V and 4 from J; bases not matched to a gene: 10. The germline V gene encodes CDR1 LGHNT and CDR2 FRNRAP. CDR3 residues: CASGSTDRGVRETQYF. CDR3 coding DNA: TGTGCTAGTGGTAGTACGGACAGGGGGGTTCGAGAGACCCAGTACTTC.

The chain has TRBV24-1 and TRBJ2-2; D is tentatively TRBD1 or TRBD2 (7 bases each). This CDR3 has 16 residues. Germline assignment: CDR1 KGHDR and CDR2 SFDVKD. The V and J ends lost 2 bases and 4 bases respectively, with 13 bases between them. As DNA, the CDR3 is TGTGCCACCAGTGATTCCCAGGGGGGGAGCACCGGGGAGCTGTTTTTT. Its protein is CATSDSQGGSTGELFF.

This clone was seen a single time. The CDR3 sequence: CASSQGRTGSYNSPLHF. CDR3 nucleotide sequence: TGTGCCAGCAGCCAAGGACGGACAGGATCCTATAATTCACCCCTCCACTTT. V usage is TRBV14 and J usage is TRBJ1-6; TRBD1 matches at 7 bases. The CDR3 loop spans 17 amino acids. Germline loops: CDR1 SGHDN, CDR2 FVKESK. Trimming took 1 base from V and 1 from J; bases not matched to a gene: 4.

The chain recombines TRBV4-1 with TRBJ1-2; D perhaps matches TRBD1 (6 bases). This CDR3 spans 15 amino acids. The ends were cut back, 0 bases at V and 8 bases at J, with 16 bases in the middle. CDR1 is MGHRA and CDR2 is YSYEKL in the germline V gene. The CDR3 DNA sequence: TGCGCCAGCAGCCAAGAAAGAGGGGGGGTGGACGGCTACACCTTC. Translation gives CASSQERGGVDGYTF.

V is TRBV7-8 and J is TRBJ1-1; 10 nucleotides align to TRBD1. CDR1 is SGHVS, CDR2 FQNEAQ, per germline. The V and J ends lost 6 bases and 4 bases, in that order; junction bases with no gene match: 11. The CDR3 covers 16 residues. This chain's CDR3 is CASRRDRGPGGTEAFF. CDR3 in DNA: TGTGCCAGCAGACGGGACAGGGGTCCCGGAGGCACTGAAGCTTTCTTT. Combining the CDR3 with reference TRBV7-8 and TRBJ1-1 gives the whole variable domain GAGVSQSPRYKVAKRGQDVALRCDPISGHVSLFWYQQALGQGPEFLTYFQNEAQLDKSGLPSDRFFAERPEGSVSTLKIQRTQQEDSAVYLCASRRDRGPGGTEAFFGQGTRLTVV.

The V call is TRBV6-1, the J call TRBJ2-7, with 7 bases matching TRBD1. Germline V gene sequence: CDR1 MNHNS, CDR2 SASEGT. The J segment lost 3 bases and the V segment lost 4 bases, leaving 15 bases of the junction unmatched. The CDR3 loop spans 17 amino acids. The CDR3 bases are TGTGCCAGCAGTGTATCGACCGCCGGGACAGATCTCTACGAGCAGTACTTC. Encoded protein: CASSVSTAGTDLYEQYF.

The chain combines TRBV5-1 with TRBJ2-7; D ambiguous. Germline V gene sequence: CDR1 SGHRS, CDR2 YFSETQ. There are 14 residues in the CDR3. V dropped 0 bases and J dropped 2 bases, with 9 bases sitting between them. In DNA, the CDR3 is TGCGCCAGCAGCTTGGTTTCAGCTACCTACGAGCAGTACTTC. Amino acid sequence: CASSLVSATYEQYF.

The chain is built from TRBV3-1 (or the pseudogene TRBV3-2) and TRBJ2-5; 8 nucleotides match TRBD2. V dropped 8 bases and J dropped 4; count of bases not matched to a gene: 12. Germline assignment: CDR1 LGHDT and CDR2 YNNKEL (reference sequence). This CDR3 is built from 15 residues. CDR3 loop: CASSKPGGGRETQYF. Written as DNA, the CDR3 is TGTGCCAGCTCCAAACCGGGGGGGGGCCGAGAGACCCAGTACTTC.

The CDR3 DNA is TGCAGCGCCGGGACAGGGGCGAAAAATGGTTACGAGCAGTACTTC. Protein sequence: CSAGTGAKNGYEQYF. The chain recombines TRBV29-1 with TRBJ2-7; the match to TRBD1 covers 10 bases. Germline V CDR1 and CDR2: SQVTM, ANQGSEA. The CDR3 has 15 residues. With V trimmed by 7 bases and J by 4 bases, 13 bases remained unmatched.

A single count supports this clone. This rearrangement joins TRBV13 to TRBJ2-1; D possibly matches TRBD1 or TRBD2 (6 bases each). The germline CDR1 and CDR2 sequences are PRHDT and FYEKMQ (reference sequence). This CDR3 has 12 residues. Trimming took 8 bases from V and 9 from J, leaving 14 bases between them. This CDR3 is CASDAEGGEQFF. In DNA form, the CDR3 reads TGTGCCAGCGATGCCGAGGGGGGTGAGCAGTTCTTC.

The genes are TRBV7-2 and TRBJ1-6; 9 bases align to TRBD1. V gave up 3 bases and J gave up 9 bases; unmatched junction bases: 3. Germline assignment: CDR1 SGHTA and CDR2 FQGNSA. The CDR3 sequence is 14 residues long. In DNA, the CDR3 is TGTGCCAGCAGCTTGGGGACAGGGTTTTCACCCCTCCACTTT. Translated: CASSLGTGFSPLHF. Complete variable domain (other parts from reference TRBV7-2 and TRBJ1-6): GAGVSQSPSNKVTEKGKDVELRCDPISGHTALYWYRQSLGQGLEFLIYFQGNSAPDKSGLPSDRFSAERTGGSVSTLTIQRTQQEDSAVYLCASSLGTGFSPLHFGNGTRLTVT.

J is TRBJ2-7 and V is TRBV7-2, with unresolved D. Germline loops: CDR1 SGHTA, CDR2 FQGNSA. The CDR3 spans 13 residues. V lost 1 base and J 6 bases, leaving 10 bases between the germline ends. The CDR3 spells CASSLVPMGEQYF. DNA of the CDR3: TGTGCCAGCAGCTTAGTTCCGATGGGCGAGCAGTACTTC. The full variable domain, completed using reference TRBV7-2 and TRBJ2-7, is GAGVSQSPSNKVTEKGKDVELRCDPISGHTALYWYRQSLGQGLEFLIYFQGNSAPDKSGLPSDRFSAERTGGSVSTLTIQRTQQEDSAVYLCASSLVPMGEQYFGPGTRLTVT.